The T cell receptor (beta chain) described here comes from a study of beta chain features in type 1 diabetes. The study, taken as a whole, reports: The cDNA sequencing approach could over-represent high-TCR-expressing cells. Shorter TCRB CDR3s, moderately but significantly so, were found in Type 1 diabetes patients in all four CD4+ subsets.

Each of the CD4+ naive, central memory, regulatory and stem cell-like memory populations was sorted via CD45RO/CCR7/CD25/CD127/CD95/CD27. Post-sort purity exceeded 95% for all sorted populations. The CDR3 has 16 amino acids. cDNA synthesis used the whole RNA isolate, giving expressed TCRB sequences. Profiled with immunoSEQ multiplex PCR; TCRdb holds only in-frame clones, not every one. The sample comprises about 16,000 clones, about 55% of which are singletons, and about 0.43% rests with the top ten. Note on this clone: Antigen specificity is unknown.

J is TRBJ2-7 and V is TRBV1; the table's D call, TRBD2, was not checked against the DNA. TRBV1 is a pseudogene locus. This receptor was taken from a woman under 30 in good health. Specimen: stem cell memory CD4+ T cells from blood. Here the CDR3 DNA reads TGCACCAGCAGCCAGGTGACTAGCGGGACCCCCTACGAGCAGTACTTC. Translated: CTSSQVTSGTPYEQYF.